This T cell receptor beta chain was captured in a study of shared clonotypes between healthy human individuals. Extraction of genomic DNA in unsorted samples used about 90 million PBMCs. Germline loops: CDR1 GTSNPN, CDR2 SVGIG (reference sequence). The CDR3 extends over 12 amino acids. The ends were cut back, 2 bases at V and 9 bases at J, with 13 bases in the middle. The protocol was immunoSEQ multiplex PCR, while the TCRdb copy is restricted to in-frame clones and leaves out a portion. The table has around 95,000 clones, approximately 44% seen once. By share, this clone ranks as medium-sized. Other DNA sequences in the same sample also yield this CDR3.

The sequenced sample was PBMCs. The rearrangement links TRBV30 to TRBJ1-1; no firm D call. This TCR derives from a woman aged 40-49 years in good health. Some clones in this sample may be carry-over from other donors' samples. In nucleotides, the CDR3 is TGTGCCTGGAGTCTCCCTGTGTCGAAAGCTTTCTTT. Its translation is CAWSLPVSKAFF.